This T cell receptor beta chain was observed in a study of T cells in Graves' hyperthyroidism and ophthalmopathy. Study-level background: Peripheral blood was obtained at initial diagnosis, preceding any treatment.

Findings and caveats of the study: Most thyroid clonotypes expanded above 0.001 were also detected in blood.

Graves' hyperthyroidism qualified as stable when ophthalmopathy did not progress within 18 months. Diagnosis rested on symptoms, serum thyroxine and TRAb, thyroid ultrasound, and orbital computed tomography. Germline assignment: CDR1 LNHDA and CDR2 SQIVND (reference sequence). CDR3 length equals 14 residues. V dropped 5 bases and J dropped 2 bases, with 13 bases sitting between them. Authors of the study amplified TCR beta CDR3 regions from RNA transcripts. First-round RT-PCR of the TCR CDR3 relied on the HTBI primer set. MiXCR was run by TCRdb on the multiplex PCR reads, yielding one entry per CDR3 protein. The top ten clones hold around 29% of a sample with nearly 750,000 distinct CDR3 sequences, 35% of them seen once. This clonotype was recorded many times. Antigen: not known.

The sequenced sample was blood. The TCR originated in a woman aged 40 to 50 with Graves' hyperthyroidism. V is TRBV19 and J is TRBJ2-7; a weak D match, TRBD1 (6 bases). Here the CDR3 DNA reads TGTGCCAGTAGTGCCCAACAGGGTCCCTACGAGCAGTACTTC. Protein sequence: CASSAQQGPYEQYF. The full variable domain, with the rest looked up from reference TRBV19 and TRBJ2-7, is DGGITQSPKYLFRKEGQNVTLSCEQNLNHDAMYWYRQDPGQGLRLIYYSQIVNDFQKGDIAEGYSVSREKKESFPLTVTSAQKNPTAFYLCASSAQQGPYEQYFGPGTRLTVT.